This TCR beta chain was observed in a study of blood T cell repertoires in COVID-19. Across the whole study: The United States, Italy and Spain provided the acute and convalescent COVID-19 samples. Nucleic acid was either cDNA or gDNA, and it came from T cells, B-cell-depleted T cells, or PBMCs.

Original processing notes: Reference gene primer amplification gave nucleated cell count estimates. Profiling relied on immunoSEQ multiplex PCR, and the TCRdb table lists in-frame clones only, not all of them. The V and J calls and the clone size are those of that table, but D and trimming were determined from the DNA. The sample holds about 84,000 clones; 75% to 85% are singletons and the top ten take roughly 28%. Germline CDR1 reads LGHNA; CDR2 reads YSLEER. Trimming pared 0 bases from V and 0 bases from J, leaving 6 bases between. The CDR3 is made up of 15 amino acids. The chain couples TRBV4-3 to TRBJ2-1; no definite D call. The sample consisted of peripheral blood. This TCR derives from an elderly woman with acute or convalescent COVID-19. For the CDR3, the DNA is TGCGCCAGCAGCCAAGATAGCAGCTCCTACAATGAGCAGTTCTTC. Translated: CASSQDSSSYNEQFF.